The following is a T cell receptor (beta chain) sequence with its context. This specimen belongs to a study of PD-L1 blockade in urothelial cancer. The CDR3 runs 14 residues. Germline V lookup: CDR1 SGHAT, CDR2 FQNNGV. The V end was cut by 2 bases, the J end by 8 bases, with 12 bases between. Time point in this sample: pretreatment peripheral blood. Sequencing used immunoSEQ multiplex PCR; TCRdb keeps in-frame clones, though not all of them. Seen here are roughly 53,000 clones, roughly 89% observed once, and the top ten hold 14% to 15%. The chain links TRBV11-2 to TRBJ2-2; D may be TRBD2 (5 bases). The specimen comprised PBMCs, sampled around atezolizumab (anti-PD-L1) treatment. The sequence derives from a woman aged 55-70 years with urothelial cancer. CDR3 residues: CASSLIPSGGELFF. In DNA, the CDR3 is TGTGCCAGCAGCTTAATCCCATCGGGGGGGGAGCTGTTTTTT.